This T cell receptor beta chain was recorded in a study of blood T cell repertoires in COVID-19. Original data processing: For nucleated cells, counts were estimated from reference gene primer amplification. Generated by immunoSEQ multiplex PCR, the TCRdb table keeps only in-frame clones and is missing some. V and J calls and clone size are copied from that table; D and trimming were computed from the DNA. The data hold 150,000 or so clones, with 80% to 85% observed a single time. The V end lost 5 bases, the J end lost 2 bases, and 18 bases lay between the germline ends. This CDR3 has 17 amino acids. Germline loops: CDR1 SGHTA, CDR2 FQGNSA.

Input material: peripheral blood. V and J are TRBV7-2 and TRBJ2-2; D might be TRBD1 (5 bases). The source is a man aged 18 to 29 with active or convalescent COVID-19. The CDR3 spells CASSPSRARVNTGELFF. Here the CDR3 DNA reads TGTGCCAGCAGCCCCAGCCGGGCCAGGGTAAACACCGGGGAGCTGTTTTTT.